A selection of T cell receptor beta chains follows, all from one sample in a study of molecular identifiers for immune sequencing clone quantification. From the PCR reads, TCRdb called clonotypes with MiXCR, one entry per CDR3 protein. Among hundreds of thousands of distinct CDR3 sequences listed, about 20% were seen once. The source material was naive CD8+ T cells from blood, with Jurkat cell RNA spiked in. The receptor set was obtained from a human donor in good health. Some libraries in this study had Jurkat cell RNA spiked in. The CDR3 runs from the conserved cysteine through the conserved F or W. A D gene is named only where the DNA matches it firmly. Not all rows give a size; the values are once, few, many and, for expanded clones, a class.

TRBV19,.,.,TRBJ1-4,TGTGCCAGTAGCCTCTTCGGACAGCTTAATGAAAAACTGTTTTTT,CASSLFGQLNEKLFF
TRBV9,many,.,TRBJ2-3,TGTGCCAGCAGCGTAGAAACGGATACGCAGTATTTT,CASSVETDTQYF
TRBV7-6,many,.,TRBJ2-3,TGTGCCAGCAGCTTCCAGACAGTCCCAGATACGCAGTATTTT,CASSFQTVPDTQYF
TRBV20-1,many,TRBD1,TRBJ2-7,TGCAGTGCTAGAGGACGACAGGGTTCCTACGAGCAGTACTTC,CSARGRQGSYEQYF
TRBV6-5,many,.,TRBJ2-3,TGTGCCAGCAGTTACTCCGTTGGGGATACGCAGTATTTT,CASSYSVGDTQYF
TRBV5-6,many,TRBD1,TRBJ2-1,TGTGCCAGCAGCTGGGACAGGGTTCCCTACAATGAGCAGTTCTTC,CASSWDRVPYNEQFF
TRBV10-2,many,.,TRBJ1-1,TGCGCCAGCAGTGTGGGGCAGATGGAAGCTTTCTTT,CASSVGQMEAFF
TRBV29-1,once,.,TRBJ1-5,TGCAGCGCTACGACGGTCGATAGCAATCAGCCCCGGCATTTT,CSATTVDSNQPRHF
TRBV12-3/TRBV12-4,many,TRBD1,TRBJ1-1,TGTGCCAGCAGCATAGACAGGGGTCTGAACACTGAAGCTTTCTTT,CASSIDRGLNTEAFF
TRBV19,many,.,TRBJ2-3,TGTGCCAGTAGTATGTCTTTCCCTCTGCCAGATACGCAGTATTTT,CASSMSFPLPDTQYF
TRBV27,many,TRBD2,TRBJ2-3,TGTGCCAGCAGTTCACTCCGTGTGGTAGCGGGGGTCACAGATACGCAGTATTTT,CASSSLRVVAGVTDTQYF
TRBV3-1,many,.,TRBJ2-7,TGTGCCAGCAGCCAGACCGGGAGCCGAGCGTGGGAGCAGTACTTC,CASSQTGSRAWEQYF
TRBV21-1,many,.,TRBJ2-3,TGTGCCAGTATGGAAAGGGGGGTTAGTACGCAGTATTTT,CASMERGVSTQYF
TRBV30,many,.,TRBJ2-1,TGTGCCTGGAGCGGGGCGATTTCGAATGAGCAGTTCTTC,CAWSGAISNEQFF
TRBV4-3,few,TRBD2,TRBJ2-1,TGCGCCAGCAGCCAAGATTATAGAAGCGGGAGGTTGTTATCGAATGAGCAGTTCTTC,CASSQDYRSGRLLSNEQFF
TRBV7-9,many,.,TRBJ1-2,TGTGCCAGCAGCTTCTTTCCACAACGCCGGGACAAGACGTCCGGCTACACCTTC,CASSFFPQRRDKTSGYTF
TRBV10-1,many,.,TRBJ2-7,TGCGCCAGCTCCCGCGACATGGCTACCTACGAGCAGTACTTC,CASSRDMATYEQYF
TRBV29-1,.,TRBD2,TRBJ2-7,TGCAGCGTTGAGACTAGCGGATCCTACGAGCAGTACTTC,CSVETSGSYEQYF
TRBV21-1,.,.,TRBJ2-1,TGTGCCGGCAGCAAAGTGTGCGGGGGGGCCTACAATGAGCAGTTCTTC,CAGSKVCGGAYNEQFF
TRBV7-2,many,.,TRBJ2-7,TGTGCCAGCAGCTTGGGTCCTCGCGAGCAGTACTTC,CASSLGPREQYF
TRBV7-9,many,.,TRBJ2-7,TGTGCCAGCACCCAGAGAGGCGGCGAGCAGTACTTC,CASTQRGGEQYF
TRBV7-9,.,.,TRBJ1-1,TGTGCCACCCAAGACGGGAACACTGAAGCTTTCTTT,CATQDGNTEAFF
TRBV19,many,TRBD1,TRBJ1-5,TGTGCCACCTGGGGCAGGGGGAACAATCAGCCCCAGCATTTT,CATWGRGNNQPQHF
TRBV24-1,.,TRBD1,TRBJ2-2,TGTGCCACCAGTGCCCCCCCCGGGACAGGGGGTTGGCCGAACACCGGGGGGCTATTTTTT,CATSAPPGTGGWPNTGGLFF
TRBV4-3,many,.,TRBJ2-7,TGCGCCAGCAGCCAAGAATCGGCAGGGGCGGAGTACGAGCAGTACTTC,CASSQESAGAEYEQYF
TRBV9,.,.,TRBJ1-1,TGTGCCAGCAGCCCTCGGACGGAGTCAACTGAAGCTTTCTTT,CASSPRTESTEAFF
TRBV4-3,.,.,TRBJ2-2,TGCGCCAGCAGCCAAGATCACGGGGTCGGGGAGCTGTTTTTT,CASSQDHGVGELFF
TRBV6-5,many,TRBD2,TRBJ2-7,TGTGCCAGCAGTTACGGGACTAGCGGCTTCTACGAGCAGTACTTC,CASSYGTSGFYEQYF
TRBV9,many,.,TRBJ2-5,TGTGCCAGCAGCTCCGAAGGACGGACCTCCGAGACCCAGTACTTC,CASSSEGRTSETQYF
TRBV4-3,.,.,TRBJ2-3,TGCGCCAGCAGCCAAGAGGGGGTGGGAAAAACTAGCACAGATACGCAGTATTTT,CASSQEGVGKTSTDTQYF
TRBV12-3/TRBV12-4,.,.,TRBJ2-6,TGTGCCAGCAGTTGGGGGGGCACCAGCTCTGGGGCCAACGTCCTGACTTTC,CASSWGGTSSGANVLTF
TRBV20-1,many,.,TRBJ1-1,TGCAGTGCTAGCCGGGGGAGCCGGAACACCGAAGCTTTCTTT,CSASRGSRNTEAFF
TRBV5-5,many,TRBD2,TRBJ2-4,TGTGCCAGCAGCTCAGGTACAGCGGGACTAGCCAAAAACATTCAGTACTTC,CASSSGTAGLAKNIQYF
TRBV6-1,few,.,TRBJ1-2,TGTGCCAGCAGTGACTGGCAAAACTATGGCTACACCTTC,CASSDWQNYGYTF
TRBV7-9,few,TRBD1,TRBJ1-4,TGTGCCAGCAGCTCGGACAGGGAAAGGGGTGGTGAAAAACTGTTTTTT,CASSSDRERGGEKLFF
TRBV20-1,many,.,TRBJ2-5,TGCAGTGGGGGTCTCGGGACCCAGTACTTC,CSGGLGTQYF
TRBV7-2,many,TRBD2,TRBJ2-3,TGTGCCAGCAGCCCGTGGACTAGCGGGGGTGATACGCAGTATTTT,CASSPWTSGGDTQYF
TRBV29-1,many,.,TRBJ1-5,TGCAGCGTCGGGGACCCAGATCAGCCCCAGCATTTT,CSVGDPDQPQHF
TRBV3-1,.,.,TRBJ2-2,TGTGCCAGCAGCCCAAATGTGGGGCTGAACACCGGGGAGCTGTTTTTT,CASSPNVGLNTGELFF
TRBV7-3,many,.,TRBJ2-7,TGTGCCAGCAGCTTTCAGCAGTGGGACGAGCAGTACTTC,CASSFQQWDEQYF
TRBV29-1,many,TRBD1,TRBJ2-7,TGCAGCGTTGAAGGGGGACAGGGACGTTACGAGCAGTACTTC,CSVEGGQGRYEQYF
TRBV28,many,.,TRBJ2-3,TGTGCCAGCACCCCTCCGAAGGCCACAGATACGCAGTATTTT,CASTPPKATDTQYF
TRBV27,few,.,TRBJ2-7,TGTGCCAGCGCCTTTTCGAGTTTGAACGAGCAGTACTTC,CASAFSSLNEQYF
TRBV6-2/TRBV6-3,many,.,TRBJ2-7,TGTGCCAGCAGCTTACTTAGGGGAAGGCGCGAGCAGTACTTC,CASSLLRGRREQYF
TRBV21-1,few,.,TRBJ2-7,TGTGCCAGCAGTAGCTGCCTCCTCGTCTGCGAGCAGTACTTC,CASSSCLLVCEQYF
TRBV11-3,.,TRBD1,TRBJ2-5,TGTGCCAGCAGCTCATACACAGGGGGCGTCCAAGAGACCCAGTACTTC,CASSSYTGGVQETQYF
TRBV7-9,many,.,TRBJ1-1,TGTGCCAGCATCGGGGGGGGGATTAACACTGAAGCTTTCTTT,CASIGGGINTEAFF
TRBV27,.,.,TRBJ2-7,TGTGCCAGCAGTTCGCGATGGCTTGGACAGGTCACGGGAGCCTACGAGCAGTACTTC,CASSSRWLGQVTGAYEQYF
TRBV10-2,many,.,TRBJ1-4,TGCGCCAGCAGTCGCCAACTTAATGAAAAACTGTTTTTT,CASSRQLNEKLFF
TRBV7-2,many,TRBD1,TRBJ1-1,TGTGCCAGCAGCACCATAGACAGGGATCAAGCTTTCTTT,CASSTIDRDQAFF
TRBV13,few,.,TRBJ1-6,TGTGCCAGCAGCCTCAGGGGTGTATCTAATTCACCCCTCCACTTT,CASSLRGVSNSPLHF
TRBV19,few,.,TRBJ1-2,TGTGCCAGTAGTATGGGGTTGACGGAGCCCTATGGCTACACCTTC,CASSMGLTEPYGYTF
TRBV7-2,many,TRBD2,TRBJ2-1,TGTGCCAGCAGCCGACTAGCGGGGGGGGATGAGCAGTTCTTC,CASSRLAGGDEQFF
TRBV6-1,many,.,TRBJ1-6,TGTGCCAGCAGACCTTATCAGTCGGATTCACCCCTCCACTTT,CASRPYQSDSPLHF
TRBV2,many,TRBD2,TRBJ2-6,TGTGCCAGCAGTGAGGAAGCGGGAGGGCCCATCTCTGGGGCCAACGTCCTGACTTTC,CASSEEAGGPISGANVLTF
TRBV12-3/TRBV12-4,many,.,TRBJ1-1,TGTGCCAGCAGTTACGGGTGGTCCAACACTGAAGCTTTCTTT,CASSYGWSNTEAFF
TRBV28,many,.,TRBJ2-2,TGTGCCAGCAGTTTGTACAGCGGCGGGGAGCTGTTTTTT,CASSLYSGGELFF
TRBV5-1,many,.,TRBJ2-3,TGCGCCAGCAGCGAGGTATCGACTAGCACAGATACGCAGTATTTT,CASSEVSTSTDTQYF